Shown below are 29 T cell receptor beta chains from a single sample sequenced in a study of T cells after yellow fever vaccination. TCRdb recomputed calls from the 5' RACE reads with MiXCR, one row per CDR3 protein. The sample lists 150,000 to 200,000 distinct CDR3 sequences; roughly 9.6% were seen once. The starting material was CD8+ T cells sorted from PBMCs, obtained 15 days after the yellow fever booster vaccination. Every receptor here comes from a man younger than 35 who received the YFV17D yellow fever vaccine.

This chain joins TRBV7-8 and TRBJ2-7; TRBD1 matches 9 bases. The CDR3 is 14 amino acids. Germline assignment: CDR1 SGHVS and CDR2 FQNEAQ. V lost 5 bases and J lost 5; bases outside the gene matches: 7. CDR3 amino acids: CASSRGTGINEQYV. In DNA, the CDR3 is TGTGCCAGCAGCCGCGGGACAGGGATCAACGAGCAGTACGTC.

This clonotype was counted at least ten times. The gene calls are TRBV6-5 and TRBJ2-1; D not resolved. V was cut by 0 bases and J by 9 bases, with 6 bases left in between. The V gene's germline CDR1 is MNHEY and CDR2 SVGAGI. The length of the CDR3 is 12 residues. The CDR3: CASSYSNGEQFF. CDR3 DNA sequence: TGTGCCAGCAGTTACTCGAACGGTGAGCAGTTCTTC.

This clonotype was recorded a few times. The genes are TRBV11-2 and TRBJ2-1, with D hard to call. The V gene's germline CDR1 is SGHAT and CDR2 FQNNGV. The V end was cut by 4 bases, the J end by 12 bases, with 13 bases between. The CDR3 is made up of 12 amino acids. CDR3 residues: CASSSKGSVQFF. The DNA of the CDR3 is TGTGCCAGCAGCTCTAAGGGATCCGTGCAGTTCTTC.

This clonotype was seen repeatedly, ten times or more. The gene calls are TRBV27 and TRBJ1-5; TRBD1 might be the D (5 bases). Trimming took 5 bases from V and 3 from J, leaving 11 bases between them. The CDR3 consists of 14 residues. The germline V gene has CDR1 MNHEY and CDR2 SMNVEV (reference sequence). The CDR3 DNA reads TGTGCCAGCAGTCTGGGGGTTTACAATCAGCCCCAGCATTTT. Its protein product is CASSLGVYNQPQHF.

This clonotype has only a few counts. The rearrangement uses TRBV29-1 and TRBJ1-4; D unclear. With 0 bases removed from V and 5 bases from J, the gap between germline ends came to 13 bases. Per germline, CDR1 SQVTM and CDR2 ANQGSEA. This CDR3 has 15 amino acids. CDR3 bases: TGCAGCGTTGAAGACGGGCAGGACCCCAATGAAAAACTGTTTTTT. Its translation: CSVEDGQDPNEKLFF. Variable domain in full (rest from reference TRBV29-1 and TRBJ1-4): SAVISQKPSRDICQRGTSLTIQCQVDSQVTMMFWYRQQPGQSLTLIATANQGSEATYESGFVIDKFPISRPNLTFSTLTVSNMSPEDSSIYLCSVEDGQDPNEKLFFGSGTQLSVL.

The chain links TRBV7-2 to TRBJ2-3; TRBD2 aligns across 7 bases. The CDR3 is 15 residues long. V was pared by 10 bases and J by 3 bases, with 13 bases of the junction left unmatched. From germline, CDR1 is SGHTA and CDR2 FQGNSA. The CDR3 is CATPPAGERTDTQYF. DNA of the CDR3: TGTGCCACCCCTCCGGCGGGGGAAAGGACAGATACGCAGTATTTT.

This clonotype was seen a few times. The chain links TRBV6-2 or TRBV6-3 to TRBJ2-5; D is perhaps TRBD1 (6 bases). V shed 5 bases and J shed 1 base, with 11 bases lying between them. Per germline, CDR1 MNHEY and CDR2 SVGEGT. This CDR3 comprises 14 residues. The CDR3 loop is CASSPLDSQETQYF. As DNA, the CDR3 is TGTGCCAGCAGTCCCCTGGACAGCCAAGAGACCCAGTACTTC.

J is TRBJ2-2 and V is TRBV5-5, with D perhaps TRBD1 or TRBD2 (5 bases each). CDR1 SGHKS and CDR2 YYEKEE come from the germline V gene (reference sequence). This CDR3 spans 17 amino acids. V dropped 0 bases and J dropped 0 bases, with 12 bases sitting between them. The CDR3 spells CASSLEVSGPNTGELFF. The CDR3 DNA sequence: TGTGCCAGCAGCTTGGAAGTGTCGGGGCCGAACACCGGGGAGCTGTTTTTT. The full variable domain, in which reference TRBV5-5 and TRBJ2-2 provide the parts outside the CDR3, is DAGVTQSPTHLIKTRGQQVTLRCSPISGHKSVSWYQQVLGQGPQFIFQYYEKEERGRGNFPDRFSARQFPNYSSELNVNALLLGDSALYLCASSLEVSGPNTGELFFGEGSRLTVL.

In its sample, this clonotype was seen a few times. The genes are TRBV12-3 or TRBV12-4 and TRBJ1-4; D is unclear. Trimming took 1 base from V and 10 from J, leaving 10 bases between them. The CDR3 length is 13 residues. CDR3 amino acids: CASSLEGAGKLFF. In DNA, the CDR3 is TGTGCCAGCAGTTTAGAGGGCGCCGGAAAACTGTTTTTT.

There are a few counts of this clonotype. CDR3 nucleotides: TGCGCCAGCAGTCTCACGTCACGGGGGCTTGGAGAGACCCAGTACTTC. The encoded protein is CASSLTSRGLGETQYF. This sequence joins TRBV4-3 and TRBJ2-5; D may match TRBD1 or TRBD2 (6 bases each). CDR1 is LGHNA and CDR2 is YSLEER in the germline V gene. CDR3 size: 16 residues. V shed 6 bases and J shed 4 bases, with 21 bases lying between them.

This clonotype showed up just a few times. This chain connects TRBV6-1 to TRBJ2-7; 11 bases agree with TRBD2. Germline V gene data show CDR1 as MNHNS and CDR2 as SASEGT. The CDR3 extends over 14 amino acids. The V and J ends lost 4 bases and 3 bases, in that order; junction bases with no gene match: 2. The CDR3 DNA reads TGTGCCAGCAGTGCTAGCGGGGGGAGCTACGAGCAGTACTTC. Encoded protein: CASSASGGSYEQYF.

This sequence joins TRBV6-2 or TRBV6-3 and TRBJ1-1; a possible D gene is TRBD1 (6 bases). The CDR3 runs 13 residues. Trimming took 5 bases from V and 7 from J, leaving 14 bases between them. Germline V gene data show CDR1 as MNHEY and CDR2 as SVGEGT. The CDR3 loop is CASSEQGSHEAFF. The CDR3 DNA is TGTGCCAGCAGTGAACAGGGTTCGCATGAAGCTTTCTTT.

The V call is TRBV14, the J call TRBJ2-5; a possible D gene is TRBD1 (6 bases). The V end lost 10 bases, the J end lost 4 bases, and 16 bases lay between the germline ends. Germline-derived CDR1 and CDR2 are SGHDN and FVKESK. This CDR3 spans 13 amino acids. CDR3 amino acids: CATGDGGVETQYF. DNA for the CDR3: TGTGCCACCGGGGATGGGGGCGTAGAGACCCAGTACTTC.

A few counts support this clonotype. The gene calls are TRBV4-3 and TRBJ1-3; D is undetermined. V shed 0 bases and J shed 7 bases, with 13 bases lying between them. CDR3 length: 15 residues. The germline gives CDR1 LGHNA, CDR2 YSLEER. CDR3 amino acids: CASSQDPISRNTIYF. For the CDR3, the DNA is TGCGCCAGCAGCCAAGATCCCATCTCCCGGAACACCATATATTTT.

This clonotype turned up a few times. This chain joins TRBV29-1 and TRBJ2-3; 9 positions match TRBD1. Germline assignment: CDR1 SQVTM and CDR2 ANQGSEA. The CDR3 consists of 15 residues. Unmatched junction bases numbered 8, after V lost 6 bases and J lost 1 base. The CDR3 DNA sequence: TGCAGCGTCTCCGGGACAGGGAGTGGCACAGATACGCAGTATTTT. It yields the protein CSVSGTGSGTDTQYF.

The chain links TRBV5-1 to TRBJ2-6, with TRBD1 as a possible D gene (6 bases). Trimming cost V 1 base and J 2 bases, with 19 bases left between them. The CDR3 is 19 residues long. The V gene's germline CDR1 is SGHRS and CDR2 YFSETQ. The CDR3 loop is CASSLTPGAGIPGANVLTF. As DNA, the CDR3 is TGCGCCAGCAGCTTGACCCCAGGGGCAGGGATCCCTGGGGCCAACGTCCTGACTTTC.

In its sample, this clonotype was seen a few times. The V gene is TRBV5-1, the J gene TRBJ2-5, with 10 bases that match TRBD2. V was clipped by 7 bases and J by 8 bases; unmatched bases: 11. CDR3 size: 14 residues. Germline lookup yields CDR1 SGHRS and CDR2 YFSETQ. The CDR3 region is CASQPRAGGNTQYF. DNA for the CDR3: TGCGCCAGCCAGCCGAGAGCGGGGGGGAATACCCAGTACTTC.

This clonotype was picked up a small number of times. The rearrangement joins TRBV5-1 to TRBJ2-3; unclear D gene. CDR1 is SGHRS, CDR2 YFSETQ, per germline. The CDR3 is 15 amino acids. V was shortened by 4 bases and J by 2 bases, with 14 bases between the two germline ends. DNA of the CDR3: TGCGCCAGCAGCCCAATAACAGTTTACACAGATACGCAGTATTTT. It codes for CASSPITVYTDTQYF.

The rearrangement uses TRBV5-5 and TRBJ1-6; 10 bases fit TRBD1. Germline trimming cut 0 bases from V and 8 bases from J; bases unmatched to any gene: 5. Per the germline V gene, CDR1 is SGHKS and CDR2 is YYEKEE (reference sequence). The CDR3 runs to 16 residues. The CDR3 DNA follows: TGTGCCAGCAGCTTGGGACAGGGGGCCGTTGATTCACCCCTCCACTTT. Its protein is CASSLGQGAVDSPLHF.

The sample holds a few counts of this clonotype. The chain has TRBV7-9 and TRBJ1-6; the D is unclear. The CDR3 runs 12 residues. Germline V gene data show CDR1 as SEHNR and CDR2 as FQNEAQ (reference sequence). Trimming removed 3 bases at V and 5 bases at J, with 2 bases between. This chain's CDR3 is CASSFHNSPLHF. The CDR3 coding sequence is TGTGCCAGCAGCTTTCATAATTCACCCCTCCACTTT. The complete variable domain, with remaining parts taken from reference TRBV7-9 and TRBJ1-6, reads DTGVSQNPRHKITKRGQNVTFRCDPISEHNRLYWYRQTLGQGPEFLTYFQNEAQLEKSRLLSDRFSAERPKGSFSTLEIQRTEQGDSAMYLCASSFHNSPLHFGNGTRLTVT.

This clonotype was seen only a few times. The chain uses TRBV30 and TRBJ1-2; D is undetermined. The CDR3 is 14 residues long. The germline gives CDR1 GTSNPN, CDR2 SVGIG (reference sequence). V lost 3 bases and J 3 bases, leaving 14 bases between the germline ends. The CDR3 DNA sequence: TGTGCCTGGAGCCCCCTAGAGGTGGACTATGGCTACACCTTC. The encoded protein is CAWSPLEVDYGYTF.

The rearrangement uses TRBV5-4 and TRBJ2-7; 11 nucleotides line up with TRBD1. V gave up 4 bases and J gave up 2 bases; unmatched junction bases: 5. The CDR3 runs 15 residues. Germline lookup yields CDR1 SGHNT and CDR2 YYREEE (reference sequence). The CDR3 DNA follows: TGTGCCAGCAGCCCGGACAGGGGGCTAACCTACGAGCAGTACTTC. This translates into CASSPDRGLTYEQYF. Drawing the rest from reference TRBV5-4 and TRBJ2-7, the complete variable domain is ETGVTQSPTHLIKTRGQQVTLRCSSQSGHNTVSWYQQALGQGPQFIFQYYREEENGRGNFPPRFSGLQFPNYSSELNVNALELDDSALYLCASSPDRGLTYEQYFGPGTRLTVT.

This chain uses TRBV28 with TRBJ2-5; D is ambiguous. The CDR3 totals 14 residues. The V end was cut by 1 base, the J end by 5 bases, with 11 bases between. Germline lookup yields CDR1 MDHEN and CDR2 SYDVKM. The CDR3 protein is CASSLFSPGETQYF. CDR3 coding DNA: TGTGCCAGCAGTTTATTTTCGCCCGGGGAGACCCAGTACTTC.

This clonotype was seen a few times. The chain has TRBV4-1 and TRBJ2-5; D ambiguous. The CDR3 has 15 residues. From germline, CDR1 is MGHRA and CDR2 YSYEKL. The V gene lost 0 bases and the J gene lost 2 bases, with 10 bases spanning the gap. In DNA form, the CDR3 reads TGCGCCAGCAGCCAAGATCTAACGTCGCAAGAGACCCAGTACTTC. Translating gives CASSQDLTSQETQYF.

This clonotype was found many times. The J gene is TRBJ2-1, the V gene TRBV24-1; TRBD1 aligns across 8 bases. The CDR3 loop spans 14 amino acids. V gave up 3 bases and J gave up 7 bases; unmatched junction bases: 4. CDR1 is KGHDR, CDR2 SFDVKD, per germline. CDR3 nucleotides: TGTGCCACCAGTGATCGGACAGGGAAGAATGAGCAGTTCTTC. Encoded protein: CATSDRTGKNEQFF.

The gene calls are TRBV27 and TRBJ2-1; the match to TRBD2 covers 8 bases. The CDR3 extends over 14 amino acids. Germline V gene sequence: CDR1 MNHEY, CDR2 SMNVEV (reference sequence). V dropped 4 bases and J dropped 6; count of bases not matched to a gene: 5. For the CDR3, the DNA is TGTGCCAGCAGTTCACTAGCGGTTACCAATGAGCAGTTCTTC. This sequence encodes CASSSLAVTNEQFF.

The chain couples TRBV10-2 to TRBJ1-2; no reliable D call. The V end lost 6 bases, the J end lost 2 bases, and 10 bases lay between the germline ends. Germline CDR1 WSHSY, CDR2 SAAADI. This CDR3 comprises 13 residues. The CDR3, as DNA: TGCGCCAGCAGCGAGGACTTGAACTATGGCTACACCTTC. The encoded protein is CASSEDLNYGYTF.

At least ten counts were recorded for this clonotype. The V call is TRBV13, the J call TRBJ2-2, with D maybe TRBD1 (5 bases). The germline gives CDR1 PRHDT, CDR2 FYEKMQ (reference sequence). V was clipped by 5 bases and J by 2 bases, with 12 bases between them. The CDR3 has 15 residues. The DNA of the CDR3 is TGTGCCAGCAGCCCCCGTACAGGCAACACCGGGGAGCTGTTTTTT. Translation: CASSPRTGNTGELFF. The variable domain in full, completed from reference TRBV13 and TRBJ2-2, reads AAGVIQSPRHLIKEKRETATLKCYPIPRHDTVYWYQQGPGQDPQFLISFYEKMQSDKGSIPDRFSAQQFSDYHSELNMSSLELGDSALYFCASSPRTGNTGELFFGEGSRLTVL.

This clonotype has only a few counts. This chain connects TRBV10-3 to TRBJ2-5; no clear D. The germline gives CDR1 ENHRY, CDR2 SYGVKD. V dropped 3 bases and J dropped 2 bases, with 16 bases sitting between them. The CDR3 has 16 residues. In DNA form, the CDR3 reads TGTGCCATCAGTGAAACGTCAGCTAATTCGCAAGAGACCCAGTACTTC. Its protein is CAISETSANSQETQYF.